This entry is about one TCR beta chain. Profiled with immunoSEQ multiplex PCR; TCRdb holds only in-frame clones, not every one. The repertoire holds under 90,000 clones, with over 80% as singletons. This record belongs to a study of control samples from healthy donors and cancer patients. The receptor was derived from an older woman in good health. The sequenced sample consisted of blood.

CDR3 in DNA: TGTGCCAGCAGTATGGGAGGCTCCGCGAACACCGGGGAGCTGTTTTTT. Protein: CASSMGGSANTGELFF. This rearrangement joins TRBV9 to TRBJ2-2; TRBD2 might be the D (6 bases). CDR3 size: 16 residues. The V end lost 5 bases, the J end lost 0 bases, and 14 bases lay between the germline ends. CDR1 and CDR2 from the germline V gene are SGDLS and YYNGEE.